Presented here are 22 T cell receptor beta chains from one specimen sequenced in a study of cytotoxic CD8 clonotypes in ibrutinib-treated CLL. Here immunoSEQ multiplex PCR was the method, and the copy in TCRdb shows in-frame clones only, minus some. The sample shows roughly 250,000 clones, around 70% of them seen only once. This sample comprised PBMCs, obtained after 24 months of ibrutinib treatment. The receptors shown here come from a human donor with chronic lymphocytic leukemia.

The CDR3 loop is CASSSYHSGEETQYF. CDR3 DNA: TGTGCCAGCAGTTCCTACCATTCAGGGGAAGAGACCCAGTACTTC. The chain combines TRBV6-5 with TRBJ2-5; weak D call: TRBD1 (6 bases). The CDR3 is made up of 15 amino acids. Trimming removed 4 bases at V and 3 bases at J, with 15 bases between. Germline CDR1 is MNHEY and CDR2 is SVGAGI.

The DNA of the CDR3 is TGTGCCAGCAGTTTATCAGACGAATTCGGGGACACTGAAGCTTTCTTT. Translation: CASSLSDEFGDTEAFF. V and J are TRBV28 and TRBJ1-1; D gene uncertain. Trimming pared 1 base from V and 3 bases from J, leaving 15 bases between. The germline V gene has CDR1 MDHEN and CDR2 SYDVKM. This CDR3 region has 16 residues.

Comment on this clone: Additional DNA sequences in this sample encode the identical CDR3. The chain is built from TRBV9 and TRBJ1-3; D is uncertain. Deletions cut 7 bases from V and 4 bases from J, with 3 bases between. Germline CDR1 reads SGDLS; CDR2 reads YYNGEE. The CDR3 loop spans 10 amino acids. CDR3: CASGGNTIYF. In nucleotides, the CDR3 is TGTGCCAGCGGGGGAAACACCATATATTTT.

There are a few counts of this clone. This chain links TRBV11-3 with TRBJ2-1; 9 nucleotides line up with TRBD2. The CDR3 is made up of 14 amino acids. J lost 6 bases, V lost 5 bases, and 5 bases had no gene match. Per germline, CDR1 SGHNT and CDR2 YENEEA. For the CDR3, the DNA is TGTGCCAGCAGCCCGCCGGGACTAGCCAATGAGCAGTTCTTC. Protein sequence: CASSPPGLANEQFF.

The J gene is TRBJ2-7, the V gene TRBV30, with a possible D match to TRBD1 (5 bases). Looked up from germline, CDR1 is GTSNPN and CDR2 is SVGIG (reference sequence). This CDR3 is 14 amino acids long. The V and J ends lost 3 bases and 3 bases respectively, with 15 bases between them. This chain's CDR3 is CAWREQVLNYEQYF. The CDR3 DNA reads as TGTGCCTGGAGGGAACAGGTGTTGAACTACGAGCAGTACTTC.

The V call is TRBV7-8, the J call TRBJ2-7; 13 nucleotides align to TRBD2. The ends lost 2 bases at V and 2 bases at J; junction bases unmatched: 3. The CDR3 totals 16 residues. The germline CDR1 and CDR2 sequences are SGHVS and FQNEAQ. In DNA form, the CDR3 reads TGTGCCAGCAGCTTATCGGGGACTAGCGGGACCTACGAGCAGTACTTC. It specifies CASSLSGTSGTYEQYF.

The gene calls are TRBV4-1 and TRBJ2-7, with 16 bases aligning to TRBD2. Losses at the gene ends were 2 bases for V and 4 bases for J; bases not matched to a gene: 5. Germline V gives CDR1 MGHRA, CDR2 YSYEKL. This CDR3 comprises 17 residues. This chain's CDR3 is CASSQPGLAGGPYEQYF. CDR3 DNA: TGCGCCAGCAGCCAACCGGGACTAGCGGGAGGGCCGTACGAGCAGTACTTC.

This clone was detected once. The rearrangement uses TRBV19 and TRBJ2-7; 9 nucleotides line up with TRBD2. J gave up 5 bases and V 2 bases, and 7 bases lay outside the gene matches. This CDR3 contains 15 residues. CDR1 is LNHDA, CDR2 SQIVND, per germline (reference sequence). The CDR3: CASSISRGRADEQYF. As DNA, the CDR3 is TGTGCCAGTAGTATATCTCGCGGGAGGGCCGACGAGCAGTACTTC.

V is TRBV5-1 and J is TRBJ2-2; 10 nucleotides match TRBD2. Germline V gives CDR1 SGHRS, CDR2 YFSETQ. The length of the CDR3 is 16 residues. With V trimmed by 6 bases and J by 2 bases, 7 bases remained unmatched. The CDR3 is CASTRLAGTNTGELFF. The CDR3 DNA reads TGCGCCAGCACCCGACTAGCGGGCACCAACACCGGGGAGCTGTTTTTT. The full variable domain, its missing parts supplied by reference TRBV5-1 and TRBJ2-2, is KAGVTQTPRYLIKTRGQQVTLSCSPISGHRSVSWYQQTPGQGLQFLFEYFSETQRNKGNFPGRFSGRQFSNSRSEMNVSTLELGDSALYLCASTRLAGTNTGELFFGEGSRLTVL.

The chain couples TRBV19 to TRBJ2-5; maybe TRBD2 (5 bases). The germline V and J ends were trimmed by 5 bases and 3 bases, with 13 bases remaining between them. The germline CDR1 and CDR2 sequences are LNHDA and SQIVND (reference sequence). The CDR3 is 14 residues long. CDR3 region: CASSPFTGEETQYF. CDR3 DNA sequence: TGTGCCAGTAGTCCATTTACCGGGGAAGAGACCCAGTACTTC.

This clone was picked up a small number of times. The chain joins TRBV6-5 to TRBJ1-2; 7 positions agree with TRBD1. CDR1 is MNHEY and CDR2 is SVGAGI in the germline V gene. This CDR3 is 13 amino acids long. Trimming at V came to 6 bases and at J to 10 bases, leaving 11 bases not matched to a gene. The CDR3 nucleotides read TGTGCCAGCAGCCTTACAGGGGTCTCTGACTACACCTTC. Translation: CASSLTGVSDYTF.

This chain uses TRBV19 with TRBJ2-1; D is ambiguous. CDR1 is LNHDA and CDR2 is SQIVND in the germline V gene (reference sequence). Trimming stripped 1 base from V and 3 bases from J, with 10 bases between. CDR3 length: 15 amino acids. DNA of the CDR3: TGTGCCAGTAGTATAGGCAAGCCAGGCTACAATGAGCAGTTCTTC. Translated: CASSIGKPGYNEQFF.

V and J are TRBV28 and TRBJ2-1, with 8 bases lining up with TRBD2. V was clipped by 5 bases and J by 6 bases; unmatched bases: 9. The CDR3 has 15 amino acids. CDR1 is MDHEN and CDR2 is SYDVKM in the germline V gene. The CDR3 is CASSPPAGEFNEQFF. The DNA of the CDR3 is TGTGCCAGCAGTCCCCCAGCGGGAGAATTCAATGAGCAGTTCTTC. Full variable domain (outside the CDR3, taken from reference TRBV28 and TRBJ2-1): DVKVTQSSRYLVKRTGEKVFLECVQDMDHENMFWYRQDPGLGLRLIYFSYDVKMKEKGDIPEGYSVSREKKERFSLILESASTNQTSMYLCASSPPAGEFNEQFFGPGTRLTVL.

The chain joins TRBV9 to TRBJ2-2; 7 bases line up with TRBD1. The CDR3 extends over 15 amino acids. Germline assignment: CDR1 SGDLS and CDR2 YYNGEE. Unmatched junction bases numbered 7, after V lost 2 bases and J lost 6 bases. The CDR3 sequence is CASSVTGKEAGELFF. The CDR3 DNA reads as TGTGCCAGCAGCGTGACAGGGAAGGAGGCCGGGGAGCTGTTTTTT.

This clone was found once. The chain employs TRBV4-3 and TRBJ2-7, with TRBD2 as a possible D gene (6 bases). The CDR3 runs to 15 residues. V was trimmed by 3 bases and J by 1 base, leaving 13 bases between them. Germline V gives CDR1 LGHNA, CDR2 YSLEER. DNA for the CDR3: TGCGCCAGCAGCCAGTCTGGAGGGACTTCCTACGAGCAGTACTTC. Its protein product is CASSQSGGTSYEQYF.

The chain employs TRBV29-1 and TRBJ2-6, with TRBD1 as a possible D gene (5 bases). This CDR3 spans 15 amino acids. CDR1 SQVTM and CDR2 ANQGSEA come from the germline V gene. The ends were cut back, 3 bases at V and 2 bases at J, with 11 bases in the middle. CDR3 DNA sequence: TGCAGCGTTGATACAGGTTGGGCTGGGGCCAACGTCCTGACTTTC. It is translated as CSVDTGWAGANVLTF.

In DNA, the CDR3 is TGTGCCAGCAGTGGGTTAGGCTCTGGAAACACCATATATTTT. Protein sequence: CASSGLGSGNTIYF. The V gene is TRBV25-1, the J gene TRBJ1-3; D gene ambiguous. Germline loops: CDR1 MGHDK, CDR2 SYGVNS. Trimming left V 4 bases short and J 0 bases short, with 7 bases between. The CDR3 is made up of 14 amino acids.

The chain has TRBV27 and TRBJ2-1; D is uncertain. The V end was cut by 2 bases, the J end by 0 bases, with 8 bases between. CDR3 length: 15 residues. Germline lookup yields CDR1 MNHEY and CDR2 SMNVEV (reference sequence). The CDR3: CASSLLRSSYNEQFF. The CDR3, as DNA: TGTGCCAGCAGTTTACTCAGGAGCTCCTACAATGAGCAGTTCTTC.

The chain employs TRBV10-3 and TRBJ2-3; the D gene is possibly TRBD1 (7 bases). Trimming cost V 8 bases and J 8 bases, with 14 bases left between them. The CDR3 is made up of 12 amino acids. Germline values: CDR1 ENHRY, CDR2 SYGVKD. The CDR3 sequence: CAIWNRGGTQYF. CDR3 coding DNA: TGTGCCATCTGGAACAGGGGAGGTACGCAGTATTTT.

V and J are TRBV11-3 and TRBJ2-1; D remains unclear. The V gene lost 4 bases and the J gene lost 5 bases, with 9 bases spanning the gap. The CDR3 has 13 amino acids. CDR1 and CDR2 from the germline V gene are SGHNT and YENEEA. The CDR3 DNA is TGTGCCAGCAGCTCCCGGGCCGACAATGAGCAGTTCTTC. Translated, it gives CASSSRADNEQFF. Full variable domain (rest looked up from reference TRBV11-3 and TRBJ2-1): EAGVVQSPRYKIIEKKQPVAFWCNPISGHNTLYWYLQNLGQGPELLIRYENEEAVDDSQLPKDRFSAERLKGVDSTLKIQPAELGDSAVYLCASSSRADNEQFFGPGTRLTVL.

This chain links TRBV7-3 with TRBJ2-7; no clear D. With 4 bases removed from V and 3 bases from J, the gap between germline ends came to 10 bases. Germline assignment: CDR1 SGHTA and CDR2 FQGTGA. This CDR3 spans 13 amino acids. The CDR3 loop reads CASSSDPNYEQYF. The CDR3 nucleotides read TGTGCCAGCAGCTCCGACCCGAACTACGAGCAGTACTTC. The variable domain in full, completed from reference TRBV7-3 and TRBJ2-7, reads GAGVSQTPSNKVTEKGKYVELRCDPISGHTALYWYRQSLGQGPEFLIYFQGTGAADDSGLPNDRFFAVRPEGSVSTLKIQRTERGDSAVYLCASSSDPNYEQYFGPGTRLTVT.

In nucleotides, the CDR3 is TGTGCCAGCAGCTGGTCGGCGGGAGATGTCTACAATGAGCAGTTCTTC. It encodes CASSWSAGDVYNEQFF. The chain uses TRBV11-1 and TRBJ2-1; 7 bases map to TRBD2. The germline V gene encodes CDR1 SGHAT and CDR2 FQDESV (reference sequence). The CDR3 spans 16 residues. Trimming took 4 bases from V and 3 from J; bases not matched to a gene: 9. Full variable domain (remainder filled in from reference TRBV11-1 and TRBJ2-1): EAEVAQSPRYKITEKSQAVAFWCDPISGHATLYWYRQILGQGPELLVQFQDESVVDDSQLPKDRFSAERLKGVDSTLKIQPAELGDSAMYLCASSWSAGDVYNEQFFGPGTRLTVL.